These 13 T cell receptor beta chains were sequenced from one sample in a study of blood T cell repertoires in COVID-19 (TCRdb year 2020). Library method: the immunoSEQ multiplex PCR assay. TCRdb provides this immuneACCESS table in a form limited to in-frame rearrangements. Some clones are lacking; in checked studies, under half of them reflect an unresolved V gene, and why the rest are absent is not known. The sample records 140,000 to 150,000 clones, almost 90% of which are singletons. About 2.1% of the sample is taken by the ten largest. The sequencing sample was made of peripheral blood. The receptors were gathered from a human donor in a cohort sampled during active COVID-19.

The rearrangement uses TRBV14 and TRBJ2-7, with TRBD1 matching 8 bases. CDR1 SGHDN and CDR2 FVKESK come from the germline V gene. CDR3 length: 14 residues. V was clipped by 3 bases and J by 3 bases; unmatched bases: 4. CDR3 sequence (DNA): TGTGCCAGCAGCCAGGCAGGGGGCCTCTACGAGCAGTACTTC. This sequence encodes CASSQAGGLYEQYF.

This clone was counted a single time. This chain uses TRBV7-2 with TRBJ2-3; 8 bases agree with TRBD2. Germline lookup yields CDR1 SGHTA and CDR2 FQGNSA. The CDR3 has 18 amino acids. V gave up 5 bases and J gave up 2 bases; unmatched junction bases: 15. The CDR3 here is CASSPTPRGLVATDTQYF. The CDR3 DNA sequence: TGTGCCAGCAGCCCCACTCCTCGGGGACTAGTGGCCACAGATACGCAGTATTTT.

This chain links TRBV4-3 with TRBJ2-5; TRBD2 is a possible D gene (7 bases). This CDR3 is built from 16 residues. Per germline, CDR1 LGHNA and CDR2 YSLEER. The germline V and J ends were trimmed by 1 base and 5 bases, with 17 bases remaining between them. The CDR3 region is CASSQAPEGGLETQYF. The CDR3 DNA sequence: TGCGCCAGCAGCCAAGCTCCTGAGGGGGGGCTCGAGACCCAGTACTTC.

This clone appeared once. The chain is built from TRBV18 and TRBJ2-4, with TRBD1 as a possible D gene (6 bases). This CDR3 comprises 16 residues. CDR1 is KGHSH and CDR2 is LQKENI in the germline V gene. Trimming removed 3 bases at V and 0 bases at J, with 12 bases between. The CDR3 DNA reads TGTGCCAGCTCACCTCTTGGGGGCTTAGCCAAAAACATTCAGTACTTC. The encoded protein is CASSPLGGLAKNIQYF.

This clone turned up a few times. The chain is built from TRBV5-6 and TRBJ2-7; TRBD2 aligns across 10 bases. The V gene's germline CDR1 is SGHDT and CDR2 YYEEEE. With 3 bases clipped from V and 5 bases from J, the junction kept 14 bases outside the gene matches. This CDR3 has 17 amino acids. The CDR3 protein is CASSSNRLAGARDEQYF. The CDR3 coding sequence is TGTGCCAGCAGCTCAAATAGGCTAGCGGGAGCGAGGGACGAGCAGTACTTC.

CDR3 coding DNA: TGTGCCAGCAGCCAAGGAAGCGGGATGGTCTTCAATGAGCAGTTCTTC. It yields the protein CASSQGSGMVFNEQFF. The chain carries TRBV3-1 (or the pseudogene TRBV3-2) and TRBJ2-1, with 7 bases matching TRBD2. From germline, CDR1 is LGHDT and CDR2 YNNKEL (reference sequence). V was clipped by 1 base and J by 6 bases; unmatched bases: 9. This CDR3 is built from 16 residues.

The CDR3 nucleotides are TGTGCCAGCACCCTAAAGAATGAGCAGTTCTTC. Translating gives CASTLKNEQFF. The chain joins TRBV12-3 or TRBV12-4 to TRBJ2-1; D remains unclear. This CDR3 contains 11 residues. With 7 bases removed from V and 7 bases from J, the gap between germline ends came to 8 bases.

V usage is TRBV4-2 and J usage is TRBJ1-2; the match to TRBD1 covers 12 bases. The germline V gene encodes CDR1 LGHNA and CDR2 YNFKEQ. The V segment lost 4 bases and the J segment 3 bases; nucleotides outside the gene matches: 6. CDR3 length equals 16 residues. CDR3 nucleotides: TGTGCCAGCAGCCCCGGGACAGGGGGCTTGGACTATGGCTACACCTTC. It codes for CASSPGTGGLDYGYTF.

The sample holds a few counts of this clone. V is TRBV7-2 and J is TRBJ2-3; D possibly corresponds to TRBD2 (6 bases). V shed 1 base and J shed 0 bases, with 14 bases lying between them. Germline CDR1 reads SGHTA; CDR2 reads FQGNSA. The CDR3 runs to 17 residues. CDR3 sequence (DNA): TGTGCCAGCAGCTTAGATTCCTTCGGGAGCAGCACAGATACGCAGTATTTT. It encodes CASSLDSFGSSTDTQYF.

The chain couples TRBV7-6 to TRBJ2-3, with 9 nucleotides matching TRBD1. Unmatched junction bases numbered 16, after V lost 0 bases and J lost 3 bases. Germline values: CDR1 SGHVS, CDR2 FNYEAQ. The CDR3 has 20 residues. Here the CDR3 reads CASSLADRGGSTPRTDTQYF. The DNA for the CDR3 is TGTGCCAGCAGCTTAGCCGACAGGGGGGGATCCACCCCCAGGACAGATACGCAGTATTTT.

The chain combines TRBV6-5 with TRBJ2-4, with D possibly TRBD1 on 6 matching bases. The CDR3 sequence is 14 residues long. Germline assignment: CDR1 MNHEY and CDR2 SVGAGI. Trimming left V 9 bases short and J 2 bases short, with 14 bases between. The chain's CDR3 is CASDIGGTKNIQYF. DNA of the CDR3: TGTGCCAGTGATATAGGGGGAACCAAAAACATTCAGTACTTC.

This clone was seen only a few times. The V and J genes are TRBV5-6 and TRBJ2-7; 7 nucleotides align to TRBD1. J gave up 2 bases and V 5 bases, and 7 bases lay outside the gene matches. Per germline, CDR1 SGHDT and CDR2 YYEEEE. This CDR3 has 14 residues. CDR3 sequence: CASSRNRGTYEQYF. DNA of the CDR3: TGTGCCAGCAGTCGCAACAGGGGAACCTACGAGCAGTACTTC.

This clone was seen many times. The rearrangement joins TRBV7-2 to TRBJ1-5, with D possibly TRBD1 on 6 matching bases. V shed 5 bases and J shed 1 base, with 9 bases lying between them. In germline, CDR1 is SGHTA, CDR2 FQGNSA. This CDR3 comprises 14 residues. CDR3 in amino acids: CASSPQGSNQPQHF. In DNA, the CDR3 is TGTGCCAGCAGCCCACAGGGAAGCAATCAGCCCCAGCATTTT.